Listed below are T cell receptor beta chains from one sample, sequenced in a study of shared clonotypes between healthy human individuals. The assay was immunoSEQ multiplex PCR, and TCRdb's table has in-frame clones only and misses some. The sample consists of around 370,000 clones, 96% of them appearing once. Specimen: memory CD8+ T cells sorted from blood. Receptors originate from a young man in good health. The CDR3 runs from the conserved cysteine through the conserved F or W. Each record gives: J gene, V gene, D gene, clone size, CDR3 protein, CDR3 DNA. D genes are given only for firm matches. Rows give clone size only sometimes, using once, few, many, or a class for an expanded clone.

J gene: TRBJ2-3; V gene: TRBV2; D gene: TRBD2; clone size: -; CDR3 protein: CASSELAGDTQYF; CDR3 DNA: TGTGCCAGCAGTGAACTAGCGGGAGATACGCAGTATTTT
J gene: TRBJ2-7; V gene: TRBV5-1; D gene: -; clone size: once; CDR3 protein: CASSLTGRVTYEQYF; CDR3 DNA: TGCGCCAGCAGCTTAACAGGGCGGGTGACCTACGAGCAGTACTTC
J gene: TRBJ2-2; V gene: TRBV30; D gene: -; clone size: -; CDR3 protein: CAWSDLIPGELFF; CDR3 DNA: TGTGCCTGGAGTGATCTTATCCCCGGGGAGCTGTTTTTT
J gene: TRBJ1-1; V gene: TRBV4-1; D gene: -; clone size: -; CDR3 protein: CASSQIGTLNTEAFF; CDR3 DNA: TGCGCCAGCAGCCAAATTGGGACATTGAACACTGAAGCTTTCTTT
J gene: TRBJ2-7; V gene: TRBV7-9; D gene: -; clone size: -; CDR3 protein: CASSDNAEQYF; CDR3 DNA: TGTGCCAGTTCTGATAATGCCGAGCAGTACTTC
J gene: TRBJ2-7; V gene: TRBV7-2; D gene: TRBD1; clone size: -; CDR3 protein: CASSRTGGNEQYF; CDR3 DNA: TGTGCCAGCAGCCGGACAGGGGGAAACGAGCAGTACTTC
J gene: TRBJ2-2; V gene: TRBV29-1; D gene: TRBD1; clone size: -; CDR3 protein: CSVGRQGAGELFF; CDR3 DNA: TGCAGCGTTGGACGACAGGGGGCCGGGGAGCTGTTTTTT
J gene: TRBJ2-7; V gene: TRBV2; D gene: -; clone size: -; CDR3 protein: CASSRIKIQVPTYEQYF; CDR3 DNA: TGTGCCAGCAGCCGAATAAAAATACAGGTCCCAACCTACGAGCAGTACTTC
J gene: TRBJ2-5; V gene: TRBV7-2; D gene: -; clone size: -; CDR3 protein: CASSLLAQETQYF; CDR3 DNA: TGTGCCAGCAGCTTACTAGCCCAAGAGACCCAGTACTTC
J gene: TRBJ1-5; V gene: TRBV25-1; D gene: TRBD1; clone size: -; CDR3 protein: CASSASGQGNDQPQHF; CDR3 DNA: TGTGCCAGCAGTGCTTCGGGACAGGGAAATGATCAGCCCCAGCATTTT
J gene: TRBJ2-1; V gene: TRBV7-3; D gene: -; clone size: -; CDR3 protein: CASSLIRVKAYNEQFF; CDR3 DNA: TGTGCCAGCAGCTTAATTCGGGTCAAGGCCTACAATGAGCAGTTCTTC
J gene: TRBJ2-3; V gene: TRBV28; D gene: TRBD2; clone size: -; CDR3 protein: CASSLWTSGRTDTQYF; CDR3 DNA: TGTGCCAGCAGTTTATGGACTAGCGGGAGAACAGATACGCAGTATTTT
J gene: TRBJ2-3; V gene: TRBV29-1; D gene: -; clone size: -; CDR3 protein: CSVETLVADTQYF; CDR3 DNA: TGCAGCGTTGAAACATTAGTTGCAGATACGCAGTATTTT
J gene: TRBJ2-7; V gene: TRBV28; D gene: -; clone size: -; CDR3 protein: CASGRAVAYEQYF; CDR3 DNA: TGTGCCAGCGGCCGGGCCGTGGCCTACGAGCAGTACTTC
J gene: TRBJ1-4; V gene: TRBV5-4; D gene: -; clone size: few; CDR3 protein: CASSLGEKLFF; CDR3 DNA: TGTGCCAGCAGCTTGGGTGAAAAACTGTTTTTT
J gene: TRBJ1-5; V gene: TRBV7-9; D gene: -; clone size: -; CDR3 protein: CASSLNAYQPQHF; CDR3 DNA: TGTGCCAGCAGCTTAAATGCCTATCAGCCCCAGCATTTT
J gene: TRBJ2-1; V gene: TRBV20-1; D gene: -; clone size: -; CDR3 protein: CSASVENEQFF; CDR3 DNA: TGCAGTGCTAGTGTCGAGAATGAGCAGTTCTTC
J gene: TRBJ2-7; V gene: TRBV30; D gene: -; clone size: -; CDR3 protein: CAYTTVGSSYEQYF; CDR3 DNA: TGTGCCTATACGACAGTCGGTAGCTCCTACGAGCAGTACTTC
J gene: TRBJ2-7; V gene: TRBV6-6; D gene: TRBD1; clone size: -; CDR3 protein: CASRMTGVGYEQYF; CDR3 DNA: TGTGCCAGCAGGATGACAGGGGTGGGCTACGAGCAGTACTTC
J gene: TRBJ1-2; V gene: TRBV5-5; D gene: TRBD1; clone size: -; CDR3 protein: CASSLKGTVNYGYTF; CDR3 DNA: TGTGCCAGCAGCTTGAAAGGGACAGTTAACTATGGCTACACCTTC
J gene: TRBJ2-5; V gene: TRBV5-1; D gene: -; clone size: -; CDR3 protein: CASSGSDQETQYF; CDR3 DNA: TGCGCCAGCAGCGGGTCGGATCAAGAGACCCAGTACTTC
J gene: TRBJ2-5; V gene: TRBV2; D gene: -; clone size: -; CDR3 protein: CAGRDTMETQYF; CDR3 DNA: TGTGCCGGTCGCGACACGATGGAGACCCAGTACTTC
J gene: TRBJ1-5; V gene: TRBV27; D gene: TRBD1; clone size: -; CDR3 protein: CASRGTGSNQPQHF; CDR3 DNA: TGTGCCAGCAGGGGGACAGGGAGCAATCAGCCCCAGCATTTT
J gene: TRBJ2-7; V gene: TRBV4-1; D gene: -; clone size: -; CDR3 protein: CASSQEPTGRGFEQYF; CDR3 DNA: TGCGCCAGCAGCCAAGAGCCAACAGGGCGCGGTTTCGAGCAGTACTTC
J gene: TRBJ2-5; V gene: TRBV14; D gene: -; clone size: -; CDR3 protein: CASSQETGAGAETQYF; CDR3 DNA: TGTGCCAGCAGCCAAGAAACGGGGGCAGGGGCAGAGACCCAGTACTTC
J gene: TRBJ2-7; V gene: TRBV19; D gene: -; clone size: -; CDR3 protein: CASSSRLAHYEQYF; CDR3 DNA: TGTGCCAGTAGTAGTAGGCTAGCGCACTACGAGCAGTACTTC
J gene: TRBJ1-4; V gene: TRBV5-1; D gene: -; clone size: -; CDR3 protein: CASSLAQEGEKLFF; CDR3 DNA: TGCGCCAGCAGCTTGGCTCAGGAGGGTGAAAAACTGTTTTTT
J gene: TRBJ2-7; V gene: TRBV28; D gene: TRBD1; clone size: -; CDR3 protein: CASSFLRQGASSYEQYF; CDR3 DNA: TGTGCCAGCAGTTTCCTTCGACAGGGGGCGAGCTCCTACGAGCAGTACTTC
J gene: TRBJ2-7; V gene: TRBV5-1; D gene: -; clone size: -; CDR3 protein: CASSLSGTTYEQYF; CDR3 DNA: TGCGCCAGCAGCCTCTCCGGGACCACCTACGAGCAGTACTTC
J gene: TRBJ1-5; V gene: TRBV6-9; D gene: -; clone size: -; CDR3 protein: CASSYCAGQPQHF; CDR3 DNA: TGTGCCAGCAGTTATTGTGCAGGTCAGCCCCAGCATTTT
J gene: TRBJ1-4; V gene: TRBV29-1; D gene: -; clone size: -; CDR3 protein: CSALEDIQGEKLFF; CDR3 DNA: TGCAGCGCCCTGGAGGATATACAGGGTGAAAAACTGTTTTTT
J gene: TRBJ2-7; V gene: TRBV9; D gene: -; clone size: once; CDR3 protein: CASSVGLSPYEQYF; CDR3 DNA: TGTGCCAGCAGCGTAGGCCTCTCCCCCTACGAGCAGTACTTC
J gene: TRBJ2-5; V gene: TRBV7-3; D gene: -; clone size: -; CDR3 protein: CASSRLSGAGETQYF; CDR3 DNA: TGTGCCAGCAGCCGTCTTTCGGGAGCGGGCGAGACCCAGTACTTC
J gene: TRBJ2-1; V gene: TRBV7-3; D gene: -; clone size: -; CDR3 protein: CASSLMFESEQFF; CDR3 DNA: TGTGCCAGCAGCTTAATGTTTGAGAGTGAGCAGTTCTTC
J gene: TRBJ2-3; V gene: TRBV7-9; D gene: -; clone size: -; CDR3 protein: CASSPRGRVRSGTDTQYF; CDR3 DNA: TGTGCCAGCAGCCCACGGGGGAGAGTAAGAAGCGGCACAGATACGCAGTATTTT
J gene: TRBJ1-4; V gene: TRBV2; D gene: -; clone size: -; CDR3 protein: CATKTWEKLFF; CDR3 DNA: TGTGCCACCAAAACCTGGGAAAAACTGTTTTTT
J gene: TRBJ2-3; V gene: TRBV2; D gene: -; clone size: -; CDR3 protein: CAGHSGTDTQYF; CDR3 DNA: TGTGCCGGCCATTCGGGCACAGATACGCAGTATTTT
J gene: TRBJ1-5; V gene: TRBV10-3; D gene: -; clone size: -; CDR3 protein: CAISTTGSINQPQHF; CDR3 DNA: TGTGCCATCAGCACGACAGGTTCTATCAATCAGCCCCAGCATTTT
J gene: TRBJ2-6; V gene: TRBV9; D gene: TRBD2; clone size: -; CDR3 protein: CASSVEAGGSGANVLTF; CDR3 DNA: TGTGCCAGCAGCGTAGAGGCGGGGGGCTCTGGGGCCAACGTCCTGACTTTC
J gene: TRBJ1-1; V gene: TRBV29-1; D gene: -; clone size: -; CDR3 protein: CSVAFSMNTEAFF; CDR3 DNA: TGCAGCGTTGCGTTTAGTATGAACACTGAAGCTTTCTTT
J gene: TRBJ1-3; V gene: TRBV6-5; D gene: TRBD1; clone size: -; CDR3 protein: CASSPGGLGNTIYF; CDR3 DNA: TGTGCCAGCAGTCCAGGGGGCCTGGGAAACACCATATATTTT
J gene: TRBJ2-7; V gene: TRBV4-2; D gene: TRBD2; clone size: -; CDR3 protein: CASSHHVAGGGGYEQYF; CDR3 DNA: TGTGCCAGCAGCCACCATGTGGCGGGAGGGGGTGGGTACGAGCAGTACTTC
J gene: TRBJ2-7; V gene: TRBV28; D gene: TRBD2; clone size: -; CDR3 protein: CASSVGRLDEQYF; CDR3 DNA: TGTGCCAGCAGTGTCGGGAGGCTCGACGAGCAGTACTTC
J gene: TRBJ2-1; V gene: TRBV2; D gene: TRBD1; clone size: once; CDR3 protein: CASPGTGENEQFF; CDR3 DNA: TGTGCCAGCCCCGGGACAGGGGAAAATGAGCAGTTCTTC
J gene: TRBJ2-3; V gene: TRBV5-1; D gene: TRBD2; clone size: -; CDR3 protein: CASSRGLAGVTDTQYF; CDR3 DNA: TGCGCCAGCAGCCGGGGACTAGCGGGAGTAACAGATACGCAGTATTTT
J gene: TRBJ2-7; V gene: TRBV28; D gene: -; clone size: -; CDR3 protein: CASGGPESNHEQYF; CDR3 DNA: TGTGCCAGCGGGGGTCCAGAAAGTAACCACGAGCAGTACTTC
J gene: TRBJ2-7; V gene: TRBV15; D gene: TRBD2; clone size: -; CDR3 protein: CATSRWGGEQYF; CDR3 DNA: TGTGCCACCAGCAGATGGGGGGGCGAGCAGTACTTC
J gene: TRBJ2-5; V gene: TRBV14; D gene: -; clone size: -; CDR3 protein: CASSQDLGREQYF; CDR3 DNA: TGTGCCAGCAGCCAAGATCTTGGGAGAGAGCAGTACTTC
J gene: TRBJ1-1; V gene: TRBV2; D gene: TRBD1; clone size: -; CDR3 protein: CASSEAQGAAFF; CDR3 DNA: TGTGCCAGCAGCGAAGCGCAGGGGGCGGCTTTCTTT
J gene: TRBJ2-1; V gene: TRBV6-5; D gene: -; clone size: -; CDR3 protein: CASSYYGGGHNEQFF; CDR3 DNA: TGTGCCAGCAGTTATTATGGAGGGGGGCACAATGAGCAGTTCTTC
J gene: TRBJ2-3; V gene: TRBV27; D gene: -; clone size: -; CDR3 protein: CASSFSGGTDTQYF; CDR3 DNA: TGTGCCAGCAGTTTTTCGGGGGGCACAGATACGCAGTATTTT
J gene: TRBJ2-7; V gene: TRBV4-1; D gene: -; clone size: -; CDR3 protein: CASSQVVGSSYEQYF; CDR3 DNA: TGCGCCAGCAGCCAAGTAGTCGGGAGCTCCTACGAGCAGTACTTC
J gene: TRBJ1-2; V gene: TRBV11-2; D gene: -; clone size: -; CDR3 protein: CASSLLGGYTF; CDR3 DNA: TGTGCCAGCAGCTTATTGGGCGGCTACACCTTC
J gene: TRBJ1-2; V gene: TRBV5-1; D gene: -; clone size: -; CDR3 protein: CASSLGGGYGYTF; CDR3 DNA: TGCGCCAGCAGCTTGGGGGGTGGCTATGGCTACACCTTC
J gene: TRBJ2-3; V gene: TRBV5-8; D gene: TRBD1; clone size: -; CDR3 protein: CASSAGQGTDTQYF; CDR3 DNA: TGTGCCAGCAGCGCAGGACAGGGGACAGATACGCAGTATTTT
J gene: TRBJ1-3; V gene: TRBV7-6; D gene: TRBD1; clone size: -; CDR3 protein: CASSLQGAPSSGNTIYF; CDR3 DNA: TGTGCCAGCAGCTTACAGGGGGCCCCAAGCTCTGGAAACACCATATATTTT